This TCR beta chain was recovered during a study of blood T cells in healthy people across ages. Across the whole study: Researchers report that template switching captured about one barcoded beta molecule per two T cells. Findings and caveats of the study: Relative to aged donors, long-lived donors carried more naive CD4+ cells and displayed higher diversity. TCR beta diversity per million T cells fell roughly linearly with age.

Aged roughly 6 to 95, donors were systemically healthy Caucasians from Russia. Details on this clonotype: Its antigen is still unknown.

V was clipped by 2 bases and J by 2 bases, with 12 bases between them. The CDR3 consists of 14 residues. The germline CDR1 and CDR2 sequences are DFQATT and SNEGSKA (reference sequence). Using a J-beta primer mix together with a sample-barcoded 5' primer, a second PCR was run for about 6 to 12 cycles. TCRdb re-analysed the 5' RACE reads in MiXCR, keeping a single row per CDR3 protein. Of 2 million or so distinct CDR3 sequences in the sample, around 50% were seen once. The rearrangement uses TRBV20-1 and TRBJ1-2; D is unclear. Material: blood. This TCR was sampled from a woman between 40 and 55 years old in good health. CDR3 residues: CSARQALLNYGYTF. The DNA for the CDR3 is TGCAGTGCTAGACAGGCCCTCCTCAACTATGGCTACACCTTC.